By share of the sample, the clone carrying this T cell receptor beta chain is medium-sized. This sample is part of a study of spatial heterogeneity in lung cancer. Across the whole study: Sequences of the beta chain were consistently detected in greater numbers than alpha-chain sequences. Averaged across combinations, each unique TCR and UMI pairing appeared more than ten times in raw reads, which were uncorrected.

The time point: sample taken at primary tumor resection. V lost 1 base and J 1 base, leaving 10 bases between the germline ends. The CDR3 loop spans 15 amino acids. The germline V gene has CDR1 MGHRA and CDR2 YSYEKL. Each CDR3 protein is one row after TCRdb ran MiXCR on the 5' RACE reads. This table has about 1,900 distinct CDR3 sequences, about 13% appearing once. The specimen comprised normal lung tissue next to the tumor, sampled at surgery. The genes are TRBV4-1 and TRBJ2-5; D is possibly TRBD2 (5 bases). This receptor was taken from a female donor with early-stage non-small cell lung cancer. CDR3 region: CASSQAGFPQETQYF. As DNA, the CDR3 is TGCGCCAGCAGCCAAGCGGGGTTTCCCCAAGAGACCCAGTACTTC.